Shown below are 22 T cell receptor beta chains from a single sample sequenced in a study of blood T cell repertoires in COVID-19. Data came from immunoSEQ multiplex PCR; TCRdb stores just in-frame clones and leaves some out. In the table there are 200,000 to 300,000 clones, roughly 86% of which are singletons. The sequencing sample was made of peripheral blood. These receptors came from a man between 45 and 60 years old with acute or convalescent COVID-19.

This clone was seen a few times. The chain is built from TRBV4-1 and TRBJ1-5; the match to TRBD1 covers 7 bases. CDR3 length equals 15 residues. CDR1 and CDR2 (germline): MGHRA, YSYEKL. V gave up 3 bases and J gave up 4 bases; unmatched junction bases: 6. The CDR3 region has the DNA TGCGCCAGCAGCCAGGGACAGCGTCTGAATCAGCCCCAGCATTTT. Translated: CASSQGQRLNQPQHF.

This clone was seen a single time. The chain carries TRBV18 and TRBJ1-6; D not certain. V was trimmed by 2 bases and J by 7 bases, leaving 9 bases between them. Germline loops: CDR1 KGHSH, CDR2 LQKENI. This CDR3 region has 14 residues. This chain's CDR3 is CASSPEAANSPLHF. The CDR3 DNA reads TGTGCCAGCTCACCAGAGGCAGCCAATTCACCCCTCCACTTT.

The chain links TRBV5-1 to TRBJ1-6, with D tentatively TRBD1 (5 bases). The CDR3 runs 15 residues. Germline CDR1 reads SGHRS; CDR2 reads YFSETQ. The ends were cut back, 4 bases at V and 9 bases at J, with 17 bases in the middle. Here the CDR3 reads CASSGGVAVGSPLHF. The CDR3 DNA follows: TGCGCCAGCAGCGGAGGGGTTGCAGTAGGTTCACCCCTCCACTTT.

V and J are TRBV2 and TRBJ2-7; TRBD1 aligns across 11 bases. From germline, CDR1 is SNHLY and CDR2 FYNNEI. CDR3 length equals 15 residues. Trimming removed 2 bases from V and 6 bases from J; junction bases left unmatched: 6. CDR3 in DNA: TGTGCCAGCAGTGAAACGGGACAGGGGGGTCTCGAGCAGTACTTC. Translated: CASSETGQGGLEQYF. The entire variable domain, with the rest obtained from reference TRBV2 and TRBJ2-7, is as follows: EPEVTQTPSHQVTQMGQEVILRCVPISNHLYFYWYRQILGQKVEFLVSFYNNEISEKSEIFDDQFSVERPDGSNFTLKIRSTKLEDSAMYFCASSETGQGGLEQYFGPGTRLTVT.

CDR3 nucleotide sequence: TGTGCCAGCAGCTGGGGCCGCGGGGCGAACACCGGGGAGCTGTTTTTT. Protein sequence: CASSWGRGANTGELFF. The chain uses TRBV9 and TRBJ2-2; possible D gene TRBD2, 6 bases. Trimming cost V 4 bases and J 0 bases, with 13 bases left between them. CDR1 and CDR2 (germline): SGDLS, YYNGEE. CDR3 length: 16 amino acids. The full variable domain, its missing parts supplied by reference TRBV9 and TRBJ2-2, is DSGVTQTPKHLITATGQRVTLRCSPRSGDLSVYWYQQSLDQGLQFLIQYYNGEERAKGNILERFSAQQFPDLHSELNLSSLELGDSALYFCASSWGRGANTGELFFGEGSRLTVL.

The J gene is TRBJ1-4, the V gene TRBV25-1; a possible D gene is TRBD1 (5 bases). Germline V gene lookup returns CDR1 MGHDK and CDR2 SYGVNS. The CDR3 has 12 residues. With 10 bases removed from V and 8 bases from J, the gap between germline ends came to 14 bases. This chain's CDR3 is CATRQFGEKLFF. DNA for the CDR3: TGTGCCACAAGACAGTTCGGAGAAAAACTGTTTTTT.

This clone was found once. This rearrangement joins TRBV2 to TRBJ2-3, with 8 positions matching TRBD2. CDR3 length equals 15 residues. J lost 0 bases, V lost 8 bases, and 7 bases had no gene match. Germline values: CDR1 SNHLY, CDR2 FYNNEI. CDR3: CASLLRGESTDTQYF. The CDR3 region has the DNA TGTGCCAGCCTGCTGCGGGGGGAGAGCACAGATACGCAGTATTTT. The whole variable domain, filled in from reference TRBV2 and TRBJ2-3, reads EPEVTQTPSHQVTQMGQEVILRCVPISNHLYFYWYRQILGQKVEFLVSFYNNEISEKSEIFDDQFSVERPDGSNFTLKIRSTKLEDSAMYFCASLLRGESTDTQYFGPGTRLTVL.

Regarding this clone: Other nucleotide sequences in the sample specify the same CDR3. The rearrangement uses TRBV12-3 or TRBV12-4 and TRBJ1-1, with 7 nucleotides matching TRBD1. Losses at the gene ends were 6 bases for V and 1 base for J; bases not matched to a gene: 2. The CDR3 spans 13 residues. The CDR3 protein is CASSRDRNTEAFF. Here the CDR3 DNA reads TGTGCCAGCAGCCGGGACAGGAACACTGAAGCTTTCTTT.

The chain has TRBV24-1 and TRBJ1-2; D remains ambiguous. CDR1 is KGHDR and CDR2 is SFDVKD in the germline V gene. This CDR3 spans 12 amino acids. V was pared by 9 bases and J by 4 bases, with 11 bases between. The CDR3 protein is CATPMEVYGYTF. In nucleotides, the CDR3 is TGTGCCACCCCGATGGAGGTCTATGGCTACACCTTC.

CDR3 nucleotide sequence: TGTGCCAGCAAACCGGGACAGGGTTTCAATGAGCAGTTCTTC. Protein product: CASKPGQGFNEQFF. The chain carries TRBV6-5 and TRBJ2-1; 9 bases fit TRBD1. Unmatched junction bases numbered 7, after V lost 7 bases and J lost 6 bases. In germline, CDR1 is MNHEY, CDR2 SVGAGI. The CDR3 runs 14 residues.

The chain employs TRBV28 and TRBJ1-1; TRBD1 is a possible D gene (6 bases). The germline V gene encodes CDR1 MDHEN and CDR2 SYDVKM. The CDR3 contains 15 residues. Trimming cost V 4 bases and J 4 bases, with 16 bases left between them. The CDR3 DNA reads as TGTGCCAGCAGTTACCCCGACAGGAGATTCACTGAAGCTTTCTTT. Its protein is CASSYPDRRFTEAFF.

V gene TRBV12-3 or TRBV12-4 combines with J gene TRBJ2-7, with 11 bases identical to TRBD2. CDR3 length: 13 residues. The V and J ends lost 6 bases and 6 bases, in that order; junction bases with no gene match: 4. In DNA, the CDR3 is TGTGCCAGCAGCCGGCTAGCGGGGGGCGAGCAGTACTTC. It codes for CASSRLAGGEQYF.

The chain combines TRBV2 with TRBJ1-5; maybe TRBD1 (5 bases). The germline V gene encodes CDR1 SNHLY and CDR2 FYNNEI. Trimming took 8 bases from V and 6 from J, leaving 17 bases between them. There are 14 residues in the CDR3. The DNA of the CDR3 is TGTGCCAGCCTACCAACAGGTTTGGGTCAGCCCCAGCATTTT. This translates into CASLPTGLGQPQHF.

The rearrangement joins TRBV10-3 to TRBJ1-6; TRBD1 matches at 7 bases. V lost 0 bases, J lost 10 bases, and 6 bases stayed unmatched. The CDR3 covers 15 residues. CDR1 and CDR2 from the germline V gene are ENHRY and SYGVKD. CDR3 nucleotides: TGTGCCATCAGTGAGTCCACGACAGGGAGGTCACCCCTCCACTTT. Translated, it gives CAISESTTGRSPLHF.

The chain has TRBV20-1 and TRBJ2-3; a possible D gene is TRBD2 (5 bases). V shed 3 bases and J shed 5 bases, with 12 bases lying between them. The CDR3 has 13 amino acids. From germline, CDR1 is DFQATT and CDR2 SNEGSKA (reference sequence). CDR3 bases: TGCAGTGCTAGTGGGCAGGCGGGAGATACGCAGTATTTT. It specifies CSASGQAGDTQYF.

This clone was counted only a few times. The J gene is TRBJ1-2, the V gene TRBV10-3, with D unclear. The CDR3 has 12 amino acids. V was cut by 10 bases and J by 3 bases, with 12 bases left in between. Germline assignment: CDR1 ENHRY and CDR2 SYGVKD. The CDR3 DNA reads TGTGCCAGCCGTCCGGGAGACTATGGCTACACCTTC. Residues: CASRPGDYGYTF.

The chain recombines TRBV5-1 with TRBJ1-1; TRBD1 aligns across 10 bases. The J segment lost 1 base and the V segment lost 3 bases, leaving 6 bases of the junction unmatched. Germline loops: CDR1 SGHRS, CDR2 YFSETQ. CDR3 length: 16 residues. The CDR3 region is CASSSPGQGTNTEAFF. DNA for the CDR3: TGCGCCAGCAGCTCGCCGGGACAGGGGACGAACACTGAAGCTTTCTTT.

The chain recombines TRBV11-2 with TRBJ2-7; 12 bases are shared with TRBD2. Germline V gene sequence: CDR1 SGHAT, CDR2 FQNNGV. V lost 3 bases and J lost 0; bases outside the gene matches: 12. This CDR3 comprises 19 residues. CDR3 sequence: CASSFLPLSSGGASYEQYF. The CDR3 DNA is TGTGCCAGCAGCTTCCTACCATTGTCTAGCGGGGGGGCCTCCTACGAGCAGTACTTC. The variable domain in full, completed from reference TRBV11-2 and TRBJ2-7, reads EAGVAQSPRYKIIEKRQSVAFWCNPISGHATLYWYQQILGQGPKLLIQFQNNGVVDDSQLPKDRFSAERLKGVDSTLKIQPAKLEDSAVYLCASSFLPLSSGGASYEQYFGPGTRLTVT.

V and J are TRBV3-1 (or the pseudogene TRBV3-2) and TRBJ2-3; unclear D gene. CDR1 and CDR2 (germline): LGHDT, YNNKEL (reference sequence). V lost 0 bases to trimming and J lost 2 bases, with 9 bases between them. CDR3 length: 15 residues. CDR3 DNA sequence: TGTGCCAGCAGCCAAGATGGGCAGATCACAGATACGCAGTATTTT. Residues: CASSQDGQITDTQYF.

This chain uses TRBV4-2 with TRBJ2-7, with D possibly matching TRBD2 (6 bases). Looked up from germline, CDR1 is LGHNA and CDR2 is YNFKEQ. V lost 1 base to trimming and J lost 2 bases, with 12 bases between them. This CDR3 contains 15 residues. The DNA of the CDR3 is TGTGCCAGCAGCCAAGCAGGGAGGAATACCTACGAGCAGTACTTC. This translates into CASSQAGRNTYEQYF.

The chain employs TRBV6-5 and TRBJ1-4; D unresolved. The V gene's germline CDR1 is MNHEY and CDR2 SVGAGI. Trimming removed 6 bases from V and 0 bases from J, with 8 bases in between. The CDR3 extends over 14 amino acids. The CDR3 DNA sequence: TGTGCCAGCAGCGTCTTCTCAACTAATGAAAAACTGTTTTTT. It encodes CASSVFSTNEKLFF.

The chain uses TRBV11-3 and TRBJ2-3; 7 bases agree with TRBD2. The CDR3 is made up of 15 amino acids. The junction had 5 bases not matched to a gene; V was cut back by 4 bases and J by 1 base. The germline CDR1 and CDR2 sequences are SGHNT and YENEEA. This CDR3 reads CASSYTSVGTDTQYF. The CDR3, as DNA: TGTGCCAGCAGCTACACTAGCGTGGGCACAGATACGCAGTATTTT.